Below, 9 T cell receptor beta chains from the same sample are listed, as sequenced in a study of T-cell memory formation after mild COVID-19. TCRdb reprocessed the 5' RACE reads via MiXCR and lists one record per CDR3 protein. Among roughly 340,000 distinct CDR3 sequences, around 15% were seen once, and the ten largest hold about 22%. The material sequenced was PBMCs or a T cell subset sorted from them (not recorded which). These receptors were collected from a man between 18 and 35 years old who had mild COVID-19 (a few samples of this study predate the infection). Cell type and time point are not known.

This clonotype was seen ten or more times. V is TRBV2 and J is TRBJ1-1, with D uncertain. V shed 3 bases and J shed 5 bases, with 13 bases lying between them. Germline V gives CDR1 SNHLY, CDR2 FYNNEI. The CDR3 covers 14 residues. CDR3 loop: CASSESSVGTEAFF. CDR3 DNA sequence: TGTGCCAGCAGTGAGAGCAGTGTGGGGACTGAAGCTTTCTTT.

The J gene is TRBJ1-1, the V gene TRBV28; perhaps TRBD1 as D (6 bases). Trimming left V 3 bases short and J 11 bases short, with 16 bases between. Germline CDR1 and CDR2: MDHEN and SYDVKM. CDR3 length: 13 residues. This CDR3 reads CASSFRQGPGAFF. DNA of the CDR3: TGTGCCAGCAGTTTTCGCCAGGGGCCCGGGGCTTTCTTT.

This clonotype was counted a few times. This chain joins TRBV6-5 and TRBJ2-5; 7 bases are a match to TRBD1. Germline lookup yields CDR1 MNHEY and CDR2 SVGAGI. The CDR3 contains 14 residues. J lost 2 bases, V lost 5 bases, and 5 bases had no gene match. CDR3 sequence reads: CASSASGGQETQYF. The CDR3 DNA follows: TGTGCCAGCAGTGCCTCAGGGGGACAAGAGACCCAGTACTTC.

The chain carries TRBV20-1 and TRBJ2-2, with TRBD1 matching 8 bases. Trimming took 6 bases from V and 6 from J; bases not matched to a gene: 9. There are 14 residues in the CDR3. Germline lookup yields CDR1 DFQATT and CDR2 SNEGSKA (reference sequence). The CDR3 sequence is CSAGDDRGAGELFF. The CDR3 bases are TGCAGTGCCGGTGACGACAGGGGCGCCGGGGAGCTGTTTTTT.

This clonotype has at least ten counts. The chain recombines TRBV28 with TRBJ2-7; D gene unclear. Between the trimmed V and J ends, which lost 3 bases and 3 bases, there was a span of 9 bases. CDR3 length: 13 amino acids. CDR1 MDHEN and CDR2 SYDVKM come from the germline V gene. CDR3 amino acids: CASSFGQDYEQYV. The CDR3 nucleotides are TGTGCCAGCAGTTTCGGCCAGGACTACGAGCAGTACGTC.

This chain connects TRBV29-1 to TRBJ1-2; TRBD1 might be the D (5 bases). V was shortened by 5 bases and J by 4 bases, with 14 bases between the two germline ends. The CDR3 is 13 residues long. Germline lookup yields CDR1 SQVTM and CDR2 ANQGSEA. CDR3 region: CSVRGGRSYGYTF. As DNA, the CDR3 is TGCAGCGTTCGTGGGGGACGGTCCTATGGCTACACCTTC. The entire variable domain, with the rest obtained from reference TRBV29-1 and TRBJ1-2, is as follows: SAVISQKPSRDICQRGTSLTIQCQVDSQVTMMFWYRQQPGQSLTLIATANQGSEATYESGFVIDKFPISRPNLTFSTLTVSNMSPEDSSIYLCSVRGGRSYGYTFGSGTRLTVV.

With regard to this clonotype: This may be a read error: a much more frequent sequence differs by one nucleotide. The chain recombines TRBV6-5 with TRBJ1-5, with no clear D. Trimming removed 1 base at V and 6 bases at J, with 10 bases between. From germline, CDR1 is MNHEY and CDR2 SVGAGI. This CDR3 contains 14 residues. The CDR3 loop reads CASSYLWGSQPQHF. The CDR3 DNA reads TGTGCCAGCAGTTACTTATGGGGTAGTCAGCCCCAGCATTTT.

The chain's CDR3 is CASSLGVGGVTGELFF. The CDR3 DNA is TGTGCCAGCAGCTTAGGTGTCGGCGGGGTCACCGGGGAGCTGTTTTTT. V usage is TRBV7-2 and J usage is TRBJ2-2, with D possibly being TRBD2 (6 bases). CDR1 and CDR2 from the germline V gene are SGHTA and FQGNSA. V dropped 1 base and J dropped 4 bases, with 13 bases sitting between them. The CDR3 length is 16 residues. The whole variable domain, remainder taken from reference TRBV7-2 and TRBJ2-2, is GAGVSQSPSNKVTEKGKDVELRCDPISGHTALYWYRQSLGQGLEFLIYFQGNSAPDKSGLPSDRFSAERTGGSVSTLTIQRTQQEDSAVYLCASSLGVGGVTGELFFGEGSRLTVL.

The CDR3, as DNA: TGTGCCAGCAGCTTTGGCTCTGGGGGCACAGATACGCAGTATTTT. Its translation: CASSFGSGGTDTQYF. The chain uses TRBV5-8 and TRBJ2-3; D gene uncertain. Trimming left V 2 bases short and J 1 base short, with 11 bases between. The CDR3 sequence is 15 residues long. Germline loops: CDR1 SGHTS, CDR2 YDEGEE. Based on the CDR3 plus reference TRBV5-8 and TRBJ2-3, the full variable domain is EAGVTQSPTHLIKTRGQQATLRCSPISGHTSVYWYQQALGLGLQFLLWYDEGEERNRGNFPPRFSGRQFPNYSSELNVNALELEDSALYLCASSFGSGGTDTQYFGPGTRLTVL.